This T cell receptor (beta chain) was sequenced for a study of cytomegalovirus exposure and HLA in healthy donors. This CDR3 region has 11 residues. V lost 4 bases to trimming and J lost 7 bases, with 11 bases between them. Germline V lookup: CDR1 DFQATT, CDR2 SNEGSKA (reference sequence). Both 60 Vbeta primers and 13 Jbeta primers went into the PCR. Here immunoSEQ multiplex PCR was the method, and the copy in TCRdb shows in-frame clones only, minus some. The repertoire includes tens of thousands of clones, around 85% of them detected once, and roughly 1.3% sits in the top ten. The J gene is TRBJ2-7, the V gene TRBV20-1; weak D call: TRBD2 (6 bases). The clonotype was recovered from a girl aged 2 to 9 in good health and CMV-seropositive. What was sequenced was PBMCs. This CDR3 reads CSANPGEEQYF. CDR3 coding DNA: TGCAGTGCTAACCCGGGGGAAGAGCAGTACTTC.